Listed here is a single TCR beta chain. Its antigen remains unidentified. Qualities for individual bases were not recorded, and no much larger clone is one base off. The sample belongs to a study of T cells in Graves' hyperthyroidism and ophthalmopathy (dated by TCRdb to the late 2010s). At the level of the whole study: Peripheral blood was sampled at the time of initial diagnosis, prior to any treatment. Once sampling was done, hyperthyroidism patients were given methimazole at a starting dose of 30 mg daily, whereas ophthalmopathy patients were given high-dose intravenous methylprednisolone. An independent validation cohort of 18 to 20 hyperthyroidism patients and 15 or so patients who later progressed to ophthalmopathy tested prospective prediction of ophthalmopathy. A discovery cohort of about a hundred patients, approximately 45 with Graves' ophthalmopathy and about 58 with stable Graves' hyperthyroidism, was used to find distinguishing TCR V-J signatures. Thyroid tissue and blood T-cell repertoires from about six Graves' hyperthyroidism patients were also compared in the study. The 85 to 100 discovery patients were divided at random into training and test sets in a 7:3 ratio. The paper reports TCR Vbeta CDR3 sequencing of some 140 peripheral blood samples: approximately 41 ophthalmopathy, under 80 hyperthyroidism and around 17 progressor patients.

A patient counted as having stable Graves' hyperthyroidism if no progression to ophthalmopathy occurred over 18 months of follow-up. Hyperthyroidism patients were aged 18 to 65 years and newly diagnosed, with disease duration of less than 2 months. Exclusion was applied to patients with uncontrolled infections, other autoimmune diseases, pregnancy or lactation. Diagnoses were established on the basis of clinical symptoms, serum thyroxine and TRAb, thyroid ultrasound, and orbital computed tomography. PBMCs were separated from 7.5 to 10 ml of fresh peripheral blood using Ficoll-Paque density gradient centrifugation. Trizol reagent was used to extract total RNA, and RNA quality was then checked on an Agilent 2100 Bioanalyzer. General findings and caveats noted by the study authors: A model built on a 13 V-J signature distinguished ophthalmopathy from stable hyperthyroidism, reaching 85% to 90% sensitivity and approximately 83% specificity in cross-validation and 80%/75% in testing. No statistical method was used to fix the sample size in advance, and group allocation was not hidden from the investigators. In validation, the model predicted progression to ophthalmopathy with approximately 71% sensitivity and approximately 72% specificity, a median of 6.5 months before onset. Most expanded thyroid clonotypes (frequency above 0.001) were also detected in blood, suggesting blood repertoires may reflect thyroid immune responses.

TCR beta CDR3 regions were amplified from RNA transcripts. A first-round RT-PCR of the TCR CDR3 used the HTBI primer set with the Qiagen OneStep RT-PCR kit. Libraries were constructed in a second round of multiplex PCR, after which size selection and purification were carried out. Sequencing of the libraries was done on an Illumina HiSeq2000 using paired-end 100 bp reads. As for how the authors treated the data: SOAPnuke was used to process the raw data, removing reads that contained adapters or uncalled bases, had a mean Phred below 15, or lacked an exact match to the constant primer or identifier. High-quality paired reads were merged using COPE v1.2.5, and each unique nucleotide sequence was defined as a clonotype. Clonotypes were aligned to IMGT TRBV, TRBD and TRBJ reference segments using MiTCR v1.1. Only V-J combinations with frequency above 0.0001, covering approximately 99% of repertoires, were analysed. The TCS score was defined as F50 (clonal expansion) divided by E x V (chaos), with BLOSUM62-based TCRdist calculated between CDR3 peptides within each V-J. Welch's t-statistics and random forest reduced fewer than 600 V-J features to 10 to 15, which were used in a naive Bayes classifier (R e1071). Through fastp at Q25 and MiXCR, TCRdb rebuilt clones from the public reads, retaining in-frame beta chains. Records with the same CDR3 protein are collapsed into one entry carrying the most frequent genes and DNA. Here the V and J calls rest on TCRdb's processing, not on the authors' analysis. The sample table records 20,000 to 30,000 distinct CDR3 sequences; under 55% of these occur just once. The top ten clones comprise about a tenth of the sample.

At the junction V is shortened by 3 bases and J by 5 bases, with 17 bases in between. The CDR3 measures 15 amino acids from cysteine to phenylalanine. Solely the CDR3 DNA is kept, with 45 bases framed from the first base. Reading the germline V gene (reference sequence) gives CDR1 SEHNR and CDR2 FQNEAQ. The rearrangement joined TRBV7-9 to TRBJ2-7; the D gene is perhaps TRBD1 or TRBD2, as each covers 7 bases. Source material: blood. The TCR originated in a woman under 40 with Graves' hyperthyroidism. The CDR3 corresponds to CASSFDQGGSDEQYF. The sequenced DNA: TGTGCCAGCAGCTTCGACCAGGGGGGGAGCGACGAGCAGTACTTC.